Presented here are 10 T cell receptor beta chains from one specimen sequenced in a study of tissue T cells after allogeneic stem cell transplantation. Here immunoSEQ multiplex PCR was the method, and the copy in TCRdb shows in-frame clones only, minus some. The top ten hold 0.6% to 0.85% of the sample, which has about 21,000 clones, 72% seen once. Material: spleen. All receptors come from a female BALB/c mouse in good health. The strain's MHC: H2-d.

For this clone: The listed genes are named as in mouse. With the read ending 1 residue before the CDR3 end, the germline J gene is used to fill in that end. The chain joins TRBV4 to TRBJ1-1; 10 nucleotides align to TRBD1. Germline V gene lookup returns CDR1 LGHDT and CDR2 YNNKQL (reference sequence). V shed 5 bases and J 3 bases; nucleotides not matched to a gene: 6. The CDR3 loop spans 15 amino acids. CDR3 amino acids: CASSETGGGYTEVFF. CDR3 DNA (partial): TGTGCCAGCAGCGAGACAGGGGGCGGGTACACAGAAGTCTTC.

About this clone: The gene names here belong to mouse. Read coverage stops 1 residue before the CDR3 terminus; the germline J gene supplies the remainder. This sequence joins TRBV13-2 and TRBJ1-6; weak D call: TRBD1 (6 bases). TRBJ1-6 falls under the ORF class, with uncertain function. Trimming stripped 0 bases from V and 5 bases from J, with 9 bases between. There are 15 residues in the CDR3. Germline V CDR1 and CDR2: NNHNN, SYGAGS (reference sequence). Partial CDR3 DNA: TGTGCCAGCGGTGATGACAGGGTACATAATTCGCCCCTCTAC. Translating it yields CASGDDRVHNSPLY. The full-length CDR3 reads as CASGDDRVHNSPLYF.

As for this clone: Germline and genes here are mouse. The sequenced fragment ends 1 residue before the CDR3 boundary, so the rest is inferred from the germline J gene. This sequence joins TRBV19 and TRBJ2-4; 7 bases fit TRBD2. The ends lost 2 bases at V and 6 bases at J; junction bases unmatched: 3. The CDR3 consists of 13 residues. Germline V gene sequence: CDR1 FNHDT, CDR2 SITEND (reference sequence). The CDR3 bases that were read are TGTGCCAGCAGTATTGGTGGGGGGAACACCTTGTAC. Encoded protein: CASSIGGGNTLY. In full, the CDR3 reads CASSIGGGNTLYF.

On this clone itself: Gene names denote mouse genes. Read data end 1 residue before the CDR3 end; the end is taken from the germline J gene. The rearrangement links TRBV31 to TRBJ1-1; D gene uncertain. The CDR3 totals 12 residues. In germline, CDR1 is GKSSPN, CDR2 SITVG. The V end lost 0 bases, the J end lost 3 bases, and 5 bases lay between the germline ends. The sequenced part of the CDR3 DNA is TGTGCCTGGAGTCTTTTGTACACAGAAGTCTTC. Its translation: CAWSLLYTEVF. The full CDR3 sequence reads CAWSLLYTEVFF.

This clone was seen only once. The gene names here belong to mouse. The CDR3 end lies 1 residue beyond the end of the read and is filled in from the germline J gene. The chain couples TRBV31 to TRBJ2-3, with 12 nucleotides matching TRBD2. The CDR3 extends over 16 amino acids. V gave up 0 bases and J gave up 1 base; unmatched junction bases: 2. Germline CDR1 reads GKSSPN; CDR2 reads SITVG. The CDR3 DNA, read in part, is TGTGCCTGGAGTCTAGGGGACTGGGGGGGTGCAGAAACGCTGTAT. As protein: CAWSLGDWGGAETLY. The full CDR3 reads CAWSLGDWGGAETLYF.

Turning to this clone: The genes are named according to mouse. The DNA ends 1 residue before the CDR3 does, and the rest of the CDR3 is filled in from the germline J gene. The chain uses TRBV19 and TRBJ1-4; 10 bases agree with TRBD1. The ends lost 4 bases at V and 3 bases at J; junction bases unmatched: 9. Germline V gene data show CDR1 as FNHDT and CDR2 as SITEND (reference sequence). The CDR3 is made up of 17 amino acids. The CDR3 DNA, read in part, is TGTGCCAGCAGTCCCGGGGACAGGGGATCGGCCAACGAAAGATTATTT. Protein: CASSPGDRGSANERLF. The complete CDR3 reads CASSPGDRGSANERLFF. Full variable domain (rest looked up from reference TRBV19 and TRBJ1-4): GGIITQTPKFLIGQEGQKLTLKCQQNFNHDTMYWYRQDSGKGLRLIYYSITENDLQKGDLSEGYDASREKKSSFSLTVTSAQKNEMAVFLCASSPGDRGSANERLFFGHGTKLSVL.

On this clone: Gene names are the mouse ones. The read terminates 1 residue ahead of where the CDR3 ends, so the germline J gene completes it. The chain links TRBV16 to TRBJ2-7, with no clear D. The CDR3 covers 12 residues. The V gene's germline CDR1 is SGHSA and CDR2 FRNQAP. V was trimmed by 1 base and J by 6 bases, leaving 7 bases between them. The part of the CDR3 DNA that was read is TGTGCAAGCAGCTTAGTCACCGGTGAACAGTAC. Translated, it gives CASSLVTGEQY. The entire CDR3 sequence reads CASSLVTGEQYF.

This clone was found a few times. The genes and germline here are from mouse. Sequencing ends 1 residue short of the CDR3 end; the germline J gene provides the rest. Other nucleotide sequences from this sample produce the same CDR3. The J gene is TRBJ2-7, the V gene TRBV19, with TRBD1 identical over 10 bases. V lost 5 bases to trimming and J lost 1 base; unmatched junction nucleotides: 3. Germline CDR1 reads FNHDT; CDR2 reads SITEND (reference sequence). This CDR3 region has 14 residues. CDR3 DNA, as far as it was read: TGTGCCAGCAGCCCGGGACAGGGGTCCTATGAACAGTAC. Translation: CASSPGQGSYEQY. The full CDR3 is CASSPGQGSYEQYF.

On this clone: Germline and genes: mouse. The part of the CDR3 DNA that was read is TGTGCCAGCAGCCACCCGGGACAGGGGTCAGAAGTCTTC. It yields the protein CASSHPGQGSEVF. The complete CDR3 protein is CASSHPGQGSEVFF. This rearrangement joins TRBV4 to TRBJ1-1; 10 bases map to TRBD1. The read finishes 1 residue shy of the CDR3 end, and the germline J gene is used to complete it. The CDR3 sequence is 14 residues long. V was clipped by 5 bases and J by 6 bases; unmatched bases: 6. Germline assignment: CDR1 LGHDT and CDR2 YNNKQL (reference sequence).

As regards this clone: The genes and germline here are from mouse. CDR3 residues: CASSLRGAYAEQFF. The sequenced part of the CDR3 DNA is TGTGCCAGCAGTTTAAGGGGGGCGTATGCTGAGCAGTTC. The rearrangement uses TRBV14 and TRBJ2-1; perhaps TRBD2 as D (7 bases). The sequenced fragment ends 1 residue before the CDR3 boundary, so the rest is inferred from the germline J gene. The germline V gene encodes CDR1 SGHDT and CDR2 FRDEAV. The CDR3 contains 14 residues. V was cut by 2 bases and J by 4 bases, with 10 bases left in between.